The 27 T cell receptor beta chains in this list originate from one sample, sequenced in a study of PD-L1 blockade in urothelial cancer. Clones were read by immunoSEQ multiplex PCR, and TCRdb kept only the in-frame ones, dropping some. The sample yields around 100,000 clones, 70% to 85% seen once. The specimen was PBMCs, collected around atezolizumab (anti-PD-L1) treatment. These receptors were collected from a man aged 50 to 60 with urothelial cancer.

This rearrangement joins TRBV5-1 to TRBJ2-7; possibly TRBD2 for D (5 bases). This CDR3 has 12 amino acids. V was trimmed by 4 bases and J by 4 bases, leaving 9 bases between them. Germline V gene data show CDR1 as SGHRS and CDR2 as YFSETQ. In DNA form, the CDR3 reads TGCGCCAGCAGCCTGACGGGGTACGAGCAGTACTTC. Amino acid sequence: CASSLTGYEQYF.

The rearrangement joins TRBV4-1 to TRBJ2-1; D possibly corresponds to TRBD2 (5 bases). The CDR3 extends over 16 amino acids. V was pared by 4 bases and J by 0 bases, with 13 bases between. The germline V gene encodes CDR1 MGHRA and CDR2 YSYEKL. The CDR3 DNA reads TGCGCCAGCAGCCCGGTCATAGCGTCCTCCTACAATGAGCAGTTCTTC. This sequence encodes CASSPVIASSYNEQFF.

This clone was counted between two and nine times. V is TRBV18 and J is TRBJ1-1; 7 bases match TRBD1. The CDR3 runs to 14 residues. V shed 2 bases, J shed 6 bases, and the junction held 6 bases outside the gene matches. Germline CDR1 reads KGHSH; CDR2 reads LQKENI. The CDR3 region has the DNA TGTGCCAGCTCACCAGACAGGGTGGTCCCTGAAGCTTTCTTT. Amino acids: CASSPDRVVPEAFF.

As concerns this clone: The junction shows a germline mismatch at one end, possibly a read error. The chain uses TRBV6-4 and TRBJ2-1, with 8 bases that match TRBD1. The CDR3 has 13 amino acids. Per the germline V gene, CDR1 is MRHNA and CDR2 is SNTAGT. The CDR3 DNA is TGTGCCAGCAGTGACTACGGACAGGGACGGAAGGTCTTC. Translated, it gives CASSDYGQGRKVF.

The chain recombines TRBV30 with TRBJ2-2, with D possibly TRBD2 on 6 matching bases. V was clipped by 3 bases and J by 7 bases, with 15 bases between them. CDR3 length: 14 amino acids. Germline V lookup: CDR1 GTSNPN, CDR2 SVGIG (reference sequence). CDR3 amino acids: CAWRGAGLIGELFF. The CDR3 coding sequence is TGTGCCTGGAGGGGCGCGGGGCTCATCGGGGAGCTGTTTTTT.

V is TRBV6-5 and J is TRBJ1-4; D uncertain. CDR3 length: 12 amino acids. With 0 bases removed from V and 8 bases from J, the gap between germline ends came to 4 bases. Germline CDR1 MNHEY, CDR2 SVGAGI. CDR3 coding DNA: TGTGCCAGCAGTTACTCGGGCGAAAAACTGTTTTTT. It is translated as CASSYSGEKLFF.

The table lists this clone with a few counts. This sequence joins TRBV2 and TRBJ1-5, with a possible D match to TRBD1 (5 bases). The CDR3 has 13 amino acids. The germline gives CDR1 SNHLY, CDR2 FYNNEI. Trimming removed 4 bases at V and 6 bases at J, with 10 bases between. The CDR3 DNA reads TGTGCCAGCAGTGCACAGGTTGGTCAGCCCCAGCATTTT. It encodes CASSAQVGQPQHF.

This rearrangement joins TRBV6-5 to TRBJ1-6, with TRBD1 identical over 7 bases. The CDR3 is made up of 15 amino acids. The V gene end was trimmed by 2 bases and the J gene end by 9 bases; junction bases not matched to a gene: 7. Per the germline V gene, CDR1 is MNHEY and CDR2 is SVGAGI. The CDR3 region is CASSYTQGVSSPLHF. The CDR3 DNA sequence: TGTGCCAGCAGTTACACCCAGGGGGTCTCTTCACCCCTCCACTTT.

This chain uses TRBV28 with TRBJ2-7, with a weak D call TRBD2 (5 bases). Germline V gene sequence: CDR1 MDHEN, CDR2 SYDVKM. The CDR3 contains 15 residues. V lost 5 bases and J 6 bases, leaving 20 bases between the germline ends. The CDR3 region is CASSPPRLAGREQYF. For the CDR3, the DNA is TGTGCCAGCAGTCCCCCCCGGCTAGCTGGCCGCGAGCAGTACTTC.

The CDR3 here is CASSPRDRDSDTQYF. CDR3 coding DNA: TGTGCCAGCAGTCCCCGGGACAGGGATTCAGATACGCAGTATTTT. The chain recombines TRBV28 with TRBJ2-3; TRBD1 aligns across 9 bases. The V gene's germline CDR1 is MDHEN and CDR2 SYDVKM. The V segment lost 5 bases and the J segment 4 bases; nucleotides outside the gene matches: 7. The CDR3 has 15 residues.

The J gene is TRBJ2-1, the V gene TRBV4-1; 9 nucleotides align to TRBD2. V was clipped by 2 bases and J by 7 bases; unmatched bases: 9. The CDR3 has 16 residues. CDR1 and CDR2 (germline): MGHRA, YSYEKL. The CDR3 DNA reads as TGCGCCAGCAGCCAAATGGTTCCCAGCGGGAGGAATGAGCAGTTCTTC. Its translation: CASSQMVPSGRNEQFF.

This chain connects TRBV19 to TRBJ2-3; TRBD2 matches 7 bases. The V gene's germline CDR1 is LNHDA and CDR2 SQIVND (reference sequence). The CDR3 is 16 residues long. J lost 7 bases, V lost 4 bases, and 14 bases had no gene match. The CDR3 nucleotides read TGTGCCAGTAGTACCCACGGTAGCGGGCCGGGGAATACGCAGTATTTT. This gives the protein CASSTHGSGPGNTQYF.

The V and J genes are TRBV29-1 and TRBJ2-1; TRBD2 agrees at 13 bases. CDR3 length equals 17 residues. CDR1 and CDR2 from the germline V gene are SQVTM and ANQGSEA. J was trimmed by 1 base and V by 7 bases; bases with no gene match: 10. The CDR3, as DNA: TGCAGCGCCCTCGGACGACTAGCGGGAGGATCCTACAATGAGCAGTTCTTC. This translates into CSALGRLAGGSYNEQFF.

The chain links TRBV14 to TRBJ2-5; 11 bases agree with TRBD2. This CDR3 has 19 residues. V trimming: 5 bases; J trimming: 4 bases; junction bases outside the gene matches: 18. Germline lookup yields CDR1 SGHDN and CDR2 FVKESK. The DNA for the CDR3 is TGTGCCAGCAGCACGAAACTAACTAGCGGGAGATCATCCATAGAGACCCAGTACTTC. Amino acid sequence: CASSTKLTSGRSSIETQYF.

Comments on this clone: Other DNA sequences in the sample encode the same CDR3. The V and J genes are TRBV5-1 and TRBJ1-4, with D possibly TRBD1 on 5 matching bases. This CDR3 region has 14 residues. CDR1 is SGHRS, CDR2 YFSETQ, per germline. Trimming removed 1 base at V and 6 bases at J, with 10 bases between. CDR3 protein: CASSLKGQDEKLFF. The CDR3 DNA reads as TGCGCCAGCAGCTTGAAGGGGCAGGATGAAAAACTGTTTTTT.

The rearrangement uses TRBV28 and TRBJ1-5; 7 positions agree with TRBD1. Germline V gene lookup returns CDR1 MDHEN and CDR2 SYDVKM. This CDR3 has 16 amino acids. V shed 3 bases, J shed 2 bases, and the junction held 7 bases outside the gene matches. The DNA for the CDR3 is TGTGCCAGCAGTTTTCTAGTGGGACAGCGCAATCAGCCCCAGCATTTT. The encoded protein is CASSFLVGQRNQPQHF.

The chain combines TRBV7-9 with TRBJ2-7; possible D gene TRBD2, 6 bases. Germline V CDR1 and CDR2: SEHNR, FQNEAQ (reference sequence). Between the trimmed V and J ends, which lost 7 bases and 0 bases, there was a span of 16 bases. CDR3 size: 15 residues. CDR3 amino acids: CASTGLADSSYEQYF. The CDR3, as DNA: TGTGCCAGCACCGGATTAGCGGATTCCTCCTACGAGCAGTACTTC. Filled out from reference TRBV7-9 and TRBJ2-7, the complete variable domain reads DTGVSQNPRHKITKRGQNVTFRCDPISEHNRLYWYRQTLGQGPEFLTYFQNEAQLEKSRLLSDRFSAERPKGSFSTLEIQRTEQGDSAMYLCASTGLADSSYEQYFGPGTRLTVT.

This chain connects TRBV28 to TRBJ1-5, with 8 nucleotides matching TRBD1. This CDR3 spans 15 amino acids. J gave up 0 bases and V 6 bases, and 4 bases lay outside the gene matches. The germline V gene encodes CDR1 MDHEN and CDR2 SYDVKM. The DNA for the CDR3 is TGTGCCAGCAGCCGACAGGGGTATAGCAATCAGCCCCAGCATTTT. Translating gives CASSRQGYSNQPQHF.

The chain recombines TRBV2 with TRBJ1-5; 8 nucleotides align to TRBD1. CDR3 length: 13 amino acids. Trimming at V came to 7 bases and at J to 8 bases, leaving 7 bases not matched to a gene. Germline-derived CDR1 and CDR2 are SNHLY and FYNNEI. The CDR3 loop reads CASKDRAGEPQHF. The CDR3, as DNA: TGTGCCAGCAAGGACAGGGCGGGGGAGCCCCAGCATTTT.

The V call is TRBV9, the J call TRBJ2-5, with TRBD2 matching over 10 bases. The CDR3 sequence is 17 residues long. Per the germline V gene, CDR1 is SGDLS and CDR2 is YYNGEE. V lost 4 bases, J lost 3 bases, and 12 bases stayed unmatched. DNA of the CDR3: TGTGCCAGCAGCTACCACCCCTCTAGCGGGAGTGAAGAGACCCAGTACTTC. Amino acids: CASSYHPSSGSEETQYF.

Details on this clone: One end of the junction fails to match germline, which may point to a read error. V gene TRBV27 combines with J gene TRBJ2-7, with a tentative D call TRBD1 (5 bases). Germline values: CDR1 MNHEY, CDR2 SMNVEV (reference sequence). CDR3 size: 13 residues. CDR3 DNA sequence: TGTGTCAGTTCCCAGGGTTTCTCCCACGAGCAGTACTTC. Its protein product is CVSSQGFSHEQYF.

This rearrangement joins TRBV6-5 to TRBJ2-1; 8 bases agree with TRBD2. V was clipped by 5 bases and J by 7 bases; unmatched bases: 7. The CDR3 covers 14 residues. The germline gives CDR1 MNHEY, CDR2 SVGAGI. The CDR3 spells CASSLTSALNEQFF. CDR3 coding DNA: TGTGCCAGCAGTCTGACTAGCGCCTTAAATGAGCAGTTCTTC.

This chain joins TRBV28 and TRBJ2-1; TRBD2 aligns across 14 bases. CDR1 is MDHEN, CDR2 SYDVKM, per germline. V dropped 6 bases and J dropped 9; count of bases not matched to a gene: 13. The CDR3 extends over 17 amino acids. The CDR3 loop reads CASSSTGTSGSIREQFF. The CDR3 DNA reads TGTGCCAGCAGCTCCACCGGGACTAGCGGGAGTATCCGTGAGCAGTTCTTC.

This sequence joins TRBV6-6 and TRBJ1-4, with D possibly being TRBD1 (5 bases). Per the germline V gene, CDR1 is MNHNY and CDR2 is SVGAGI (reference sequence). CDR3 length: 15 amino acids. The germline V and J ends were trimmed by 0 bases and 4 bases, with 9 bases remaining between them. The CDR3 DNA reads TGTGCCAGCAGTTACTCCGACAGTGTTAATGAAAAACTGTTTTTT. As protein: CASSYSDSVNEKLFF.

The CDR3: CASSLGYNEQFF. CDR3 bases: TGTGCCAGCTCACTCGGGTACAATGAGCAGTTCTTC. V is TRBV18 and J is TRBJ2-1; unclear D gene. Trimming removed 4 bases from V and 4 bases from J, with 5 bases in between. The CDR3 has 12 residues. CDR1 and CDR2 (germline): KGHSH, LQKENI. Combining the CDR3 with reference TRBV18 and TRBJ2-1 gives the whole variable domain NAGVMQNPRHLVRRRGQEARLRCSPMKGHSHVYWYRQLPEEGLKFMVYLQKENIIDESGMPKERFSAEFPKEGPSILRIQQVVRGDSAAYFCASSLGYNEQFFGPGTRLTVL.

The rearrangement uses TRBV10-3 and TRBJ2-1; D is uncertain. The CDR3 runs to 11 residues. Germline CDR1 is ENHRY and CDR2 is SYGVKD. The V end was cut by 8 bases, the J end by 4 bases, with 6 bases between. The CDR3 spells CAIGSYNEQFF. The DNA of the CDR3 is TGTGCCATCGGCAGTTACAATGAGCAGTTCTTC.

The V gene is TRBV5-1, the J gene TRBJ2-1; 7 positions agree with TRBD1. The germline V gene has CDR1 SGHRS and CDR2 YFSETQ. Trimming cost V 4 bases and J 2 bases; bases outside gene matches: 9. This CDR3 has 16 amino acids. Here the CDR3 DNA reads TGCGCCAGCAGCCCCACCGCCGGGACAGCCTACAATGAGCAGTTCTTC. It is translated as CASSPTAGTAYNEQFF.